This T cell receptor (beta chain) was observed in a study of shared clonotypes between healthy human individuals. Study-level findings and limits: Compared with memory subsets, naive subsets generally had larger estimated richness. The study drew on few donors, limiting represented genetic and exposure-history diversity. A few donors shared about 4.8% of their naive CD4 clonotypes.

The table came from immunoSEQ multiplex PCR; TCRdb's copy has only in-frame clones and leaves some out. The sample consists of hundreds of thousands of clones, roughly 73% of them appearing once. Worth noting for this clone: Its antigen is not known.

The length of the CDR3 is 13 residues. Germline loops: CDR1 SNHLY, CDR2 FYNNEI. V was clipped by 4 bases and J by 1 base, with 7 bases between them. The donor population consisted of healthy HIV-negative adults with no recent acute infections or vaccinations. This sequence joins TRBV2 and TRBJ1-2; perhaps TRBD1 as D (5 bases). The sequenced sample was memory CD4+ T cells sorted from blood. Subset of the sample: CD45RA-negative fraction. This clonotype was sampled from a woman under 40 in good health. DNA of the CDR3: TGTGCCAGCAGTGCGGACATTAACTATGGCTACACCTTC. This codes for CASSADINYGYTF. Variable domain in full (rest from reference TRBV2 and TRBJ1-2): EPEVTQTPSHQVTQMGQEVILRCVPISNHLYFYWYRQILGQKVEFLVSFYNNEISEKSEIFDDQFSVERPDGSNFTLKIRSTKLEDSAMYFCASSADINYGYTFGSGTRLTVV.